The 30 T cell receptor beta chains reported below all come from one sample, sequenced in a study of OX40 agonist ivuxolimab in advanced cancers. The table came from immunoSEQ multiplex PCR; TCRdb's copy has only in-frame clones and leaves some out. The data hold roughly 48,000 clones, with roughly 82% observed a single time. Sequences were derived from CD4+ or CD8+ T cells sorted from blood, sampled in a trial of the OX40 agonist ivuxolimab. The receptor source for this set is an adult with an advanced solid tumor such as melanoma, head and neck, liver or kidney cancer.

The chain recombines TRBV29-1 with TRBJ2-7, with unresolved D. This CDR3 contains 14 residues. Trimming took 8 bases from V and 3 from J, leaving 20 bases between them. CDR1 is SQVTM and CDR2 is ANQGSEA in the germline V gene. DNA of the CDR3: TGCAGCCCCGGGCCAACAATATTACTCTACGAGCAGTACTTC. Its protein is CSPGPTILLYEQYF.

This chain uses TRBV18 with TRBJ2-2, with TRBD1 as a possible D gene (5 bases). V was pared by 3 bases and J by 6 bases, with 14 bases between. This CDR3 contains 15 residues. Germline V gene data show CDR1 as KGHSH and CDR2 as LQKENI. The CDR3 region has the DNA TGTGCCAGCTCACCGATGGCAGGGTCCCCCGGGGAGCTGTTTTTT. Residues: CASSPMAGSPGELFF.

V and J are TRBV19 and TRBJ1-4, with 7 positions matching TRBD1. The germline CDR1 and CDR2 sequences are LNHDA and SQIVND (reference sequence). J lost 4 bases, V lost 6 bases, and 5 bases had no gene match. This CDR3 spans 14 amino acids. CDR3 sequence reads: CASRGDSFNEKLFF. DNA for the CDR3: TGTGCCAGTAGGGGGGACAGTTTTAATGAAAAACTGTTTTTT.

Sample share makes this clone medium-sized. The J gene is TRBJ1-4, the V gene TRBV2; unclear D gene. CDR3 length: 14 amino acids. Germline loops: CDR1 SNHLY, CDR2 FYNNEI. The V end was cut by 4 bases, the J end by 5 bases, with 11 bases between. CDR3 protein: CASSGAPANEKLFF. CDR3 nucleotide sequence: TGTGCCAGCAGTGGTGCTCCAGCAAATGAAAAACTGTTTTTT.

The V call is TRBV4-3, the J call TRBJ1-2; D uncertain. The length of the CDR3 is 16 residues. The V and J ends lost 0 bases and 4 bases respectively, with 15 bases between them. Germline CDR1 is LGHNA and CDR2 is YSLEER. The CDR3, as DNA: TGCGCCAGCAGCCAAGATCTGGGCCCCGGAAGCTATGGCTACACCTTC. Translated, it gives CASSQDLGPGSYGYTF.

In nucleotides, the CDR3 is TGTGCCTGGAGTGTAAGAATTACCGGGACATATCGTATCTCTGGGGCCAACGTCCTGACTTTC. Translated: CAWSVRITGTYRISGANVLTF. V is TRBV30 and J is TRBJ2-6, with TRBD1 as a possible D gene (6 bases). Germline CDR1 and CDR2: GTSNPN and SVGIG (reference sequence). V dropped 0 bases and J dropped 0 bases, with 24 bases sitting between them. This CDR3 comprises 21 residues.

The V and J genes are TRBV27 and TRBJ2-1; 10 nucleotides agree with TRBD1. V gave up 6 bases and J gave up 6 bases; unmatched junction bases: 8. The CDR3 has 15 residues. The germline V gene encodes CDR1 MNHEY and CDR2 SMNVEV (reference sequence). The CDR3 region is CASSSGTGDLNEQFF. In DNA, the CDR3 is TGTGCCAGCAGCTCCGGGACAGGGGATCTCAATGAGCAGTTCTTC.

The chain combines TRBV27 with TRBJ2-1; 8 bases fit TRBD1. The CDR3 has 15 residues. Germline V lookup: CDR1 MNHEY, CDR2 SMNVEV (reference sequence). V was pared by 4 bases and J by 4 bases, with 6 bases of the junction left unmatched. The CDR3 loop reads CASSSGTGPYNEQFF. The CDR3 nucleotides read TGTGCCAGCAGTTCCGGGACAGGTCCTTACAATGAGCAGTTCTTC.

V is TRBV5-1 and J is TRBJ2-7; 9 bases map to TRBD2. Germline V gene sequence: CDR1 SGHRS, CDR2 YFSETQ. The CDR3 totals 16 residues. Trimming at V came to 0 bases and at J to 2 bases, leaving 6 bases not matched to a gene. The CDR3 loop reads CASSLAFSGGPYEQYF. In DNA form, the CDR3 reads TGCGCCAGCAGCTTGGCCTTTAGCGGGGGTCCCTACGAGCAGTACTTC. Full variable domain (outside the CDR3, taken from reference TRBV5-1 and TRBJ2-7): KAGVTQTPRYLIKTRGQQVTLSCSPISGHRSVSWYQQTPGQGLQFLFEYFSETQRNKGNFPGRFSGRQFSNSRSEMNVSTLELGDSALYLCASSLAFSGGPYEQYFGPGTRLTVT.

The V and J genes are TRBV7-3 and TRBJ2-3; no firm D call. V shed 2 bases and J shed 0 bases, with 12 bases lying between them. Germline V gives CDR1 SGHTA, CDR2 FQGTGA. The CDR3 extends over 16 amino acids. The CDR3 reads CASSLLLSGSTDTQYF. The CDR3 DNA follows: TGTGCCAGCAGCTTACTACTCTCCGGCAGCACAGATACGCAGTATTTT.

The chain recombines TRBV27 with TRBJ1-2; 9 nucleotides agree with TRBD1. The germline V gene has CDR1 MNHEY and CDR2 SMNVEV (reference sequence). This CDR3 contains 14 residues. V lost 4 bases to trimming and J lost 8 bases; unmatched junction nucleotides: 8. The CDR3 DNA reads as TGTGCCAGCAGTTGGGGACAGGGAATCGGAGGCTACACCTTC. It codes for CASSWGQGIGGYTF.

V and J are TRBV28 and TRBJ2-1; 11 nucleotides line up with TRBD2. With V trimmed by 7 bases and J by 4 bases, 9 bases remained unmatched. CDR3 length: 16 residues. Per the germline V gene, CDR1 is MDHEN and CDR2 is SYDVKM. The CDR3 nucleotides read TGTGCCAGCACAGGAGAGGGACTAGCGGTTTACAATGAGCAGTTCTTC. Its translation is CASTGEGLAVYNEQFF.

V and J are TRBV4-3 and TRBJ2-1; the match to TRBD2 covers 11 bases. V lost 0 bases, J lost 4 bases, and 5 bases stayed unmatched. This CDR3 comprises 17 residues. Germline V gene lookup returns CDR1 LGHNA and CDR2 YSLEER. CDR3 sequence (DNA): TGCGCCAGCAGCCAAGACCGCGGGACTAGCGGATACAATGAGCAGTTCTTC. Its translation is CASSQDRGTSGYNEQFF.

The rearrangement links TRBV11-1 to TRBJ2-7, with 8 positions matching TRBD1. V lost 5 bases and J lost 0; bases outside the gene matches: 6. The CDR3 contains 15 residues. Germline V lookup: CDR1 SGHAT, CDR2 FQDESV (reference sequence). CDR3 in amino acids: CASSPGTGRSYEQYF. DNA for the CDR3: TGTGCCAGCAGCCCGGGGACAGGCCGCTCCTACGAGCAGTACTTC.

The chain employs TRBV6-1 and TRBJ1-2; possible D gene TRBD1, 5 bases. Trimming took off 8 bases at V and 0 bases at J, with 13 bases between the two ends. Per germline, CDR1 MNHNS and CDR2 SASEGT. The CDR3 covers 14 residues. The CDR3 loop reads CASVEGIANYGYTF. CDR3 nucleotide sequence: TGTGCCAGCGTTGAGGGGATCGCTAACTATGGCTACACCTTC.

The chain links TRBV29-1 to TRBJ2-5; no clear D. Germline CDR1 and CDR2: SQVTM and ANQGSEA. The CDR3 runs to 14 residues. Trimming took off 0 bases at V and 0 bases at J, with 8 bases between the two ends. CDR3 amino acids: CSVEDYVNQETQYF. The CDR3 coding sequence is TGCAGCGTTGAAGATTATGTAAACCAAGAGACCCAGTACTTC.

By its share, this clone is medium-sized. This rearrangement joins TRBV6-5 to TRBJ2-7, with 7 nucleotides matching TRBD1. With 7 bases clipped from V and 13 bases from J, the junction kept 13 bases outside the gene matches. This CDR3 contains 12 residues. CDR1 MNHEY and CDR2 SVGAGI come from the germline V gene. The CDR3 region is CASNHRQGPKYF. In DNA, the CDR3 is TGTGCCAGCAATCACCGACAGGGACCCAAATACTTC.

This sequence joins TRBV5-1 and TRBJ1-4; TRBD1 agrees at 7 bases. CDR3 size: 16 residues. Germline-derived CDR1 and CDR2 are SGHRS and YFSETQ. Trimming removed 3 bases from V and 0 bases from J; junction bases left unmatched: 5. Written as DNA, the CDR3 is TGCGCCAGCAGCTCCGGACAGGCAGCAACTAATGAAAAACTGTTTTTT. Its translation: CASSSGQAATNEKLFF.

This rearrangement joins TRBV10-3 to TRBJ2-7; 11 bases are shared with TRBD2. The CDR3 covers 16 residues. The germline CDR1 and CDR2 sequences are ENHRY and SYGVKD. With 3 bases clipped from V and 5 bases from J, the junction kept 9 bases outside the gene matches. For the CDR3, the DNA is TGTGCCATCAGTGAAACTAGCGGGAGCACCCCCAACGAGCAGTACTTC. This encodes CAISETSGSTPNEQYF.

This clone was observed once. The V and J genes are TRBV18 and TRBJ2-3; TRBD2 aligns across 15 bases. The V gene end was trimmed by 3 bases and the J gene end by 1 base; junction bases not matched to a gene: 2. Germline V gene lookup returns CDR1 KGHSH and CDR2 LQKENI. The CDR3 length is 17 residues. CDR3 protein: CASSPGLAGGGTDTQYF. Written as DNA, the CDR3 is TGTGCCAGCTCACCGGGACTAGCGGGGGGAGGCACAGATACGCAGTATTTT.

As DNA, the CDR3 is TGTGCCAGCAGTTACCGGGGGGAGCGGGAGGATTATGAGCAGTACTTC. Its protein product is CASSYRGEREDYEQYF. V and J are TRBV6-5 and TRBJ2-7; TRBD2 matches 9 bases. With V trimmed by 2 bases and J by 7 bases, 12 bases remained unmatched. In germline, CDR1 is MNHEY, CDR2 SVGAGI. CDR3 length: 16 residues.

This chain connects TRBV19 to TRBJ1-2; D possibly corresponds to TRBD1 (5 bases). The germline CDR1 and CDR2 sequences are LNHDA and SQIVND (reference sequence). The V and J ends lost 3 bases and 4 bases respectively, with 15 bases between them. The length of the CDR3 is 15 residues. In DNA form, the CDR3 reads TGTGCCAGTAGTATTGGGCCTTCCAGGGCCTATGGCTACACCTTC. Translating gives CASSIGPSRAYGYTF.

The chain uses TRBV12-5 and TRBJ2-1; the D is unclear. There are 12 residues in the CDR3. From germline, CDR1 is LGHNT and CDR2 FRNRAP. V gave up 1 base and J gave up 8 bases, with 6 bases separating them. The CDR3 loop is CASGLDQDEQFF. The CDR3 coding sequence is TGTGCTAGTGGTTTGGACCAGGATGAGCAGTTCTTC.

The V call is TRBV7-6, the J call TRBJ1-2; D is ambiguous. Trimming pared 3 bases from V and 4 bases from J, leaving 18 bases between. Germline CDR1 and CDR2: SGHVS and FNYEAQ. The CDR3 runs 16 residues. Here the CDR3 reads CASSFSDRLEIYGYTF. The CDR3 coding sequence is TGTGCCAGCAGCTTCTCCGACCGACTAGAGATCTATGGCTACACCTTC.

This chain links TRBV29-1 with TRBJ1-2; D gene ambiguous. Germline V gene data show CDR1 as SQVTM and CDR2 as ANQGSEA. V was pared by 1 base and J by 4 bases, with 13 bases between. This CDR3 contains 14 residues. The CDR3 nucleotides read TGCAGCGTTGAAGCGATCCTTCCCCCCTATGGCTACACCTTC. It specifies CSVEAILPPYGYTF.

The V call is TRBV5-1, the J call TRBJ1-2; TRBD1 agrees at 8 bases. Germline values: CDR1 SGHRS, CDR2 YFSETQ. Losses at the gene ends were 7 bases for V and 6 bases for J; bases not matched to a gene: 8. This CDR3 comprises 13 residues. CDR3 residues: CASARPGGDGYTF. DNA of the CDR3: TGCGCCAGCGCCCGGCCAGGGGGCGATGGCTACACCTTC.

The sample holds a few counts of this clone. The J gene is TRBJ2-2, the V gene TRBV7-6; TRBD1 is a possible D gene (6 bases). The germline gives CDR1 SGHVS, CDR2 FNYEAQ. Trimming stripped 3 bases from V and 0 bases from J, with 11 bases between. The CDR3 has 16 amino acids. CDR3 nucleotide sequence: TGTGCCAGCAGCTTTAGCAGGGGCCCGAACACCGGGGAGCTGTTTTTT. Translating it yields CASSFSRGPNTGELFF.

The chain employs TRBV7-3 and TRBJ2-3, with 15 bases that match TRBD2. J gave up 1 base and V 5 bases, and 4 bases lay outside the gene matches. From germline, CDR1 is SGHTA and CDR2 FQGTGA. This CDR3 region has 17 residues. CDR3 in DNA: TGTGCCAGCAGCACCCGGACTAGCGGGGGGGGCACAGATACGCAGTATTTT. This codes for CASSTRTSGGGTDTQYF.

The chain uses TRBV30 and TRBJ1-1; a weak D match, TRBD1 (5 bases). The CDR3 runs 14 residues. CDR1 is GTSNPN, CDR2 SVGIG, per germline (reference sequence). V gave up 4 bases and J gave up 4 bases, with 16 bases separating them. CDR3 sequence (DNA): TGTGCCTGGACCCGGGACTCCCTGAGCACTGAAGCTTTCTTT. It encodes CAWTRDSLSTEAFF.

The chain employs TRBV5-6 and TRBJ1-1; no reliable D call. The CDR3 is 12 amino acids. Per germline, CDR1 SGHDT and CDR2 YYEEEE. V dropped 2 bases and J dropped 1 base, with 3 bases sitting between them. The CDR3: CASSLWNTEAFF. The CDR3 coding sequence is TGTGCCAGCAGCTTATGGAACACTGAAGCTTTCTTT.